This T cell receptor beta chain is drawn from a study of T cell changes during pregnancy in multiple sclerosis. The data were produced by immunoSEQ multiplex PCR, yet TCRdb's version contains in-frame clones alone and is incomplete. This sample has over 30,000 clones, with 90% to 95% found just once. The material was CD4+ T cells from peripheral blood mononuclear cells, obtained in the third trimester of pregnancy. The sequence was obtained from a female donor with multiple sclerosis, enrolled in a pregnancy study.

The CDR3 DNA reads as TGTGCCCGGATAGTCGGGGGAAGCACTGAAGCTTTCTTT. Its translation is CARIVGGSTEAFF. This chain joins TRBV30 and TRBJ1-1; D might be TRBD1 (5 bases). From germline, CDR1 is GTSNPN and CDR2 SVGIG (reference sequence). CDR3 size: 13 residues. Trimming took off 8 bases at V and 4 bases at J, with 17 bases between the two ends.